The clone carrying this TCR beta chain turned up a few times. This sample was taken from a study of blood T cells in healthy people across ages. With a J-beta primer mix and a sample-barcoded 5' primer, a second PCR ran about 7 to 12 cycles. A single record per CDR3 protein comes from TCRdb applying MiXCR to the 5' RACE reads. The sample comprises 1,500,000 or so distinct CDR3 sequences, approximately 39% of which are singletons, and around 4% rests with the top ten. This CDR3 comprises 13 residues. V dropped 5 bases and J dropped 3 bases, with 9 bases sitting between them. Germline V gene sequence: CDR1 MNHEY, CDR2 SVGEGT.

The sequence was obtained from a woman aged 18-29 years in good health. The V call is TRBV6-2 or TRBV6-3, the J call TRBJ2-3; D unclear. Source material: blood. Here the CDR3 DNA reads TGTGCCAGCAGTACGAGACCTACAGATACGCAGTATTTT. It is translated as CASSTRPTDTQYF.